This T cell receptor (beta chain) was documented in a study of blood T cell repertoires in COVID-19. Losses at the gene ends were 0 bases for V and 0 bases for J; bases not matched to a gene: 2. Germline-derived CDR1 and CDR2 are SGDLS and YYNGEE. This CDR3 spans 16 amino acids. Clones were sequenced by immunoSEQ multiplex PCR, and TCRdb holds only the in-frame ones, with some missing. The sample carries tens of thousands of clones, about 90% recorded once. The TCR comes from a woman between 45 and 60 years old with active or convalescent COVID-19. The sequencing sample was made of peripheral blood. The genes are TRBV9 and TRBJ2-1; 8 bases map to TRBD2. The CDR3 sequence: CASSVAGRGSYNEQFF. The CDR3 DNA sequence: TGTGCCAGCAGCGTAGCCGGGAGGGGCTCCTACAATGAGCAGTTCTTC.